Listed below are T cell receptor beta chains from one sample, sequenced in a study of blood T cell repertoires in COVID-19. Measured with immunoSEQ multiplex PCR; TCRdb has only the in-frame clones, and not every one. This sample has some 110,000 clones, with over 70% found just once. The sample taken for sequencing was peripheral blood. The receptors shown here come from a woman aged 70-85 years with acute or convalescent COVID-19. CDR3s include the opening cysteine and the closing phenylalanine or tryptophan. Each record gives: CDR3 protein, J gene, V gene, CDR3 length.

CASRPYGGNQPQHF TRBJ1-5 TRBV19 14
CASSITGGNQPQHF TRBJ1-5 TRBV6-6 14
CASSLDSFGEQFF TRBJ2-1 TRBV28 13
CASSGLAGAQETQYF TRBJ2-5 TRBV7-7 15
CASSRGQGTTDTQYF TRBJ2-3 TRBV19 15
CASSLPQGGGTGELFF TRBJ2-2 TRBV28 16
CASSEQGATEAFF TRBJ1-1 TRBV11-2 13
CASSQVGTVQDTQYF TRBJ2-3 TRBV6-6 15
CASSLKRGRQPQHF TRBJ1-5 TRBV28 14
CATNSGPANTGELFF TRBJ2-2 TRBV5-1 15
CASSLVGQGSYEQYF TRBJ2-7 TRBV5-1 15
CASSPPPGGNTEAFF TRBJ1-1 TRBV18 15
CASSQGSAVGVRNEQFF TRBJ2-1 TRBV4-1 17
CASSADRAENSPLHF TRBJ1-6 TRBV2 15
CASSARDRGQETQYF TRBJ2-5 TRBV3-1/TRBV3-2 15
CASSFLQGDQPQHF TRBJ1-5 TRBV28 14
CASSYLGLAGGIQYF TRBJ2-4 TRBV6-6 15
CASSPEGSLSSYEQYF TRBJ2-7 TRBV5-1 16
CASSGTGARQETQYF TRBJ2-5 TRBV27 15
CASTRGPYYGYTF TRBJ1-2 TRBV6-5 13
CASSLPSNTGELFF TRBJ2-2 TRBV5-1 14
CASSEAGGTYNEQFF TRBJ2-1 TRBV6-4 15
CAWKNTFGTSGRITNEQFF TRBJ2-1 TRBV30 19
CASSARDFNYGYTF TRBJ1-2 TRBV5-4 14
CASSLGPTGGRETQYF TRBJ2-5 TRBV5-1 16
CAISGQGVYTGELFF TRBJ2-2 TRBV10-3 15
CASSLTSPGELFF TRBJ2-2 TRBV7-3 13
CASSVTSGGSYNEQFF TRBJ2-1 TRBV5-1 16